This T cell receptor (beta chain) was recorded in a study of technical replicates of blood from a handful of donors. Generated by immunoSEQ multiplex PCR, the TCRdb table keeps only in-frame clones and is missing some. The sample gives about 80,000 clones, roughly nine tenths of which show up once; around 0.4% is in the top ten. Germline CDR1 reads SGHTA; CDR2 reads FQGTGA. V was shortened by 5 bases and J by 0 bases, with 10 bases between the two germline ends. This CDR3 region has 15 residues. This chain links TRBV7-3 with TRBJ1-4; D remains ambiguous. Input material: T cells isolated from PBMCs. This sequence originates from a human donor in good health. The CDR3 coding sequence is TGTGCCAGCAGCCTATCGGGTGCAACTAATGAAAAACTGTTTTTT. It codes for CASSLSGATNEKLFF. The full variable domain, in which reference TRBV7-3 and TRBJ1-4 provide the parts outside the CDR3, is GAGVSQTPSNKVTEKGKYVELRCDPISGHTALYWYRQSLGQGPEFLIYFQGTGAADDSGLPNDRFFAVRPEGSVSTLKIQRTERGDSAVYLCASSLSGATNEKLFFGSGTQLSVL.